The 21 T cell receptor beta chains reported below all come from one sample, sequenced in a study of cytomegalovirus exposure and HLA in healthy donors. Assay used: immunoSEQ multiplex PCR; TCRdb lists only in-frame clones, some missing. Here the sample spans about 140,000 clones, about 86% being singletons. Sample: PBMCs. The receptor source for this set is a man between 18 and 35 years old in good health and CMV-seronegative.

J is TRBJ2-5 and V is TRBV7-8; the match to TRBD2 covers 10 bases. With V trimmed by 1 base and J by 2 bases, 7 bases remained unmatched. Germline V gene lookup returns CDR1 SGHVS and CDR2 FQNEAQ. This CDR3 region has 17 residues. CDR3 DNA sequence: TGTGCCAGCAGCTTAGGTGGTAGCGGGGGGAGTCAAGAGACCCAGTACTTC. Translation gives CASSLGGSGGSQETQYF.

V gene TRBV6-6 combines with J gene TRBJ2-5; 7 bases fit TRBD1. The CDR3 runs to 12 residues. The V and J ends lost 6 bases and 6 bases, in that order; junction bases with no gene match: 4. Germline-derived CDR1 and CDR2 are MNHNY and SVGAGI (reference sequence). CDR3 amino acids: CASRQGRQTQYF. Here the CDR3 DNA reads TGTGCCAGCAGACAGGGGCGACAGACCCAGTACTTC.

The chain uses TRBV9 and TRBJ1-3; D remains unclear. The germline V gene has CDR1 SGDLS and CDR2 YYNGEE. Trimming shortened V by 2 bases and J by 8 bases, and 14 bases separated the two germline ends. The CDR3 is 14 residues long. CDR3 loop: CASSVHQGRDTIYF. The CDR3 DNA reads TGTGCCAGCAGCGTTCACCAAGGCCGGGACACCATATATTTT.

The V call is TRBV11-2, the J call TRBJ1-6, with D maybe TRBD1 (5 bases). The CDR3 runs to 16 residues. Between the trimmed V and J ends, which lost 4 bases and 7 bases, there was a span of 17 bases. Per germline, CDR1 SGHAT and CDR2 FQNNGV. The CDR3 DNA follows: TGTGCCAGCAGCTCCCGACAGCGGGAGGTGAATTCACCCCTCCACTTT. Its protein is CASSSRQREVNSPLHF.

This chain joins TRBV28 and TRBJ2-1; TRBD2 agrees at 7 bases. Unmatched junction bases numbered 9, after V lost 5 bases and J lost 8 bases. Germline CDR1 MDHEN, CDR2 SYDVKM. CDR3 size: 14 residues. The CDR3 protein is CASSRRTSGYEQFF. CDR3 coding DNA: TGTGCCAGCAGTCGCCGGACTAGTGGGTATGAGCAGTTCTTC.

The chain joins TRBV2 to TRBJ1-1; D perhaps matches TRBD1 (5 bases). Trimming took off 4 bases at V and 1 base at J, with 13 bases between the two ends. The CDR3 spans 15 residues. Germline V gives CDR1 SNHLY, CDR2 FYNNEI. This CDR3 is CASSGGARRNTEAFF. CDR3 in DNA: TGTGCCAGCAGTGGTGGGGCAAGACGGAACACTGAAGCTTTCTTT.

The CDR3 sequence is CASSGTGNTGELFF. CDR3 coding DNA: TGTGCCAGTAGCGGGACAGGAAACACCGGGGAGCTGTTTTTT. The chain couples TRBV19 to TRBJ2-2, with 8 positions matching TRBD1. CDR3 size: 14 residues. The germline V gene has CDR1 LNHDA and CDR2 SQIVND (reference sequence). Unmatched junction bases numbered 2, after V lost 6 bases and J lost 2 bases. The variable domain in full, with the rest retrieved from reference TRBV19 and TRBJ2-2, is DGGITQSPKYLFRKEGQNVTLSCEQNLNHDAMYWYRQDPGQGLRLIYYSQIVNDFQKGDIAEGYSVSREKKESFPLTVTSAQKNPTAFYLCASSGTGNTGELFFGEGSRLTVL.

The chain combines TRBV15 with TRBJ2-7, with D unclear. This CDR3 is built from 15 residues. Germline-derived CDR1 and CDR2 are LNHNV and YYDKDF (reference sequence). V was clipped by 0 bases and J by 0 bases, with 9 bases between them. The CDR3 protein is CATSRDRIVSYEQYF. The CDR3 nucleotides are TGTGCCACCAGCAGAGATCGTATAGTCTCCTACGAGCAGTACTTC.

V gene TRBV5-1 combines with J gene TRBJ2-3, with D possibly TRBD2 on 6 matching bases. The V gene lost 4 bases and the J gene lost 6 bases, with 15 bases spanning the gap. Germline assignment: CDR1 SGHRS and CDR2 YFSETQ. The CDR3 totals 14 residues. CDR3 region: CASSQGLLGDTQYF. The CDR3 nucleotides read TGCGCCAGCAGCCAGGGACTTCTCGGGGATACGCAGTATTTT.

J is TRBJ2-2 and V is TRBV6-5, with 8 bases identical to TRBD2. The germline V gene has CDR1 MNHEY and CDR2 SVGAGI. The junction had 5 bases not matched to a gene; V was cut back by 8 bases and J by 3 bases. There are 14 residues in the CDR3. CDR3 DNA: TGTGCCAGCCGGGGGGGCCGGGACACCGGGGAGCTGTTTTTT. Amino acids: CASRGGRDTGELFF.

The chain carries TRBV5-1 and TRBJ2-1, with 8 bases matching TRBD1. Germline CDR1 reads SGHRS; CDR2 reads YFSETQ. V was pared by 3 bases and J by 5 bases, with 7 bases of the junction left unmatched. The CDR3 extends over 15 amino acids. CDR3 in amino acids: CASSWTDRENNEQFF. The DNA of the CDR3 is TGCGCCAGCAGCTGGACGGACAGGGAGAACAATGAGCAGTTCTTC.

This sequence joins TRBV19 and TRBJ2-3; D is perhaps TRBD1 (6 bases). The V end was cut by 1 base, the J end by 8 bases, with 13 bases between. Germline assignment: CDR1 LNHDA and CDR2 SQIVND (reference sequence). There are 14 residues in the CDR3. The CDR3 coding sequence is TGTGCCAGTAGTATAGGAACAGGGTTAGCTACGCAGTATTTT. Protein sequence: CASSIGTGLATQYF.

J is TRBJ2-7 and V is TRBV27, with 8 bases identical to TRBD2. From germline, CDR1 is MNHEY and CDR2 SMNVEV (reference sequence). Losses at the gene ends were 6 bases for V and 0 bases for J; bases not matched to a gene: 7. This CDR3 has 15 amino acids. DNA of the CDR3: TGTGCCAGCAGAATAGCGGGACGACCCTCCTACGAGCAGTACTTC. Its translation is CASRIAGRPSYEQYF.

This chain uses TRBV19 with TRBJ2-5; 8 bases agree with TRBD2. J was trimmed by 1 base and V by 3 bases; bases with no gene match: 1. The CDR3 is 14 residues long. Per germline, CDR1 LNHDA and CDR2 SQIVND (reference sequence). The CDR3 region has the DNA TGTGCCAGTAGTATCCTAGCGGGCCAAGAGACCCAGTACTTC. Amino acids: CASSILAGQETQYF.

The chain employs TRBV7-9 and TRBJ2-3, with 11 bases matching TRBD2. V lost 1 base and J lost 3; bases outside the gene matches: 3. Germline CDR1 reads SEHNR; CDR2 reads FQNEAQ (reference sequence). The CDR3 is 16 amino acids. In DNA form, the CDR3 reads TGTGCCAGCAGCTTAGTGTCTAGCGGGGGGACAGATACGCAGTATTTT. It yields the protein CASSLVSSGGTDTQYF.

The chain employs TRBV29-1 and TRBJ2-1; the match to TRBD1 covers 8 bases. Germline CDR1 and CDR2: SQVTM and ANQGSEA. V lost 6 bases, J lost 3 bases, and 7 bases stayed unmatched. There are 14 residues in the CDR3. For the CDR3, the DNA is TGCAGCGTCCAAGCCGGACAGGGCTACAATGAGCAGTTCTTC. Protein product: CSVQAGQGYNEQFF.

V usage is TRBV7-9 and J usage is TRBJ2-7, with TRBD1 matching over 10 bases. Looked up from germline, CDR1 is SEHNR and CDR2 is FQNEAQ (reference sequence). CDR3 length: 15 amino acids. V shed 5 bases and J 5 bases; nucleotides not matched to a gene: 9. For the CDR3, the DNA is TGTGCCAGCAGCGCCAATTGGGACAGGGGCCACGAGCAGTACTTC. Translated: CASSANWDRGHEQYF.

This chain uses TRBV7-9 with TRBJ2-7; 10 bases agree with TRBD1. Losses at the gene ends were 5 bases for V and 5 bases for J; bases not matched to a gene: 3. Germline V lookup: CDR1 SEHNR, CDR2 FQNEAQ (reference sequence). The CDR3 runs 13 residues. The CDR3 loop is CASSGTGDDEQYF. CDR3 DNA: TGTGCCAGCAGCGGGACAGGGGACGACGAGCAGTACTTC.

The V and J genes are TRBV12-5 and TRBJ2-3, with D tentatively TRBD1 (5 bases). This CDR3 has 17 residues. Trimming shortened V by 3 bases and J by 7 bases, and 23 bases separated the two germline ends. In germline, CDR1 is LGHNT, CDR2 FRNRAP. This chain's CDR3 is CASGFQATGFDVNTQYF. CDR3 coding DNA: TGTGCTAGTGGTTTTCAAGCCACAGGCTTCGACGTGAATACGCAGTATTTT.

CDR3 DNA: TGTGCCAGCAGCTTGGGTCCAGGGCCGTTGGGTGGCTACACCTTC. Protein: CASSLGPGPLGGYTF. The chain is built from TRBV5-6 and TRBJ1-2; tentatively, D is TRBD1 (5 bases). This CDR3 has 15 residues. The V end was cut by 0 bases, the J end by 7 bases, with 16 bases between. The germline CDR1 and CDR2 sequences are SGHDT and YYEEEE.

The genes are TRBV18 and TRBJ1-1, with D perhaps matching TRBD1 (5 bases). The CDR3 runs to 17 residues. Trimming shortened V by 0 bases and J by 0 bases, and 14 bases separated the two germline ends. Germline lookup yields CDR1 KGHSH and CDR2 LQKENI. CDR3 region: CASSPPGLTELNTEAFF. The CDR3 DNA follows: TGTGCCAGCTCACCACCCGGGTTGACAGAATTGAACACTGAAGCTTTCTTT.